These 30 T cell receptor beta chains were sequenced from one sample in a study of blood T cell repertoires in COVID-19. Sequencing used immunoSEQ multiplex PCR; TCRdb keeps in-frame clones, though not all of them. The data hold around 70,000 clones, with approximately 80% observed a single time. Sequencing was carried out using peripheral blood. These receptors originate from a human donor in a cohort sampled during active COVID-19.

V usage is TRBV21-1 and J usage is TRBJ2-7; the table's D call TRBD2 went unverified against the DNA. TRBV21-1 is a documented pseudogene. CDR3 size: 18 residues. CDR3 residues: CASSKKLAGIGGIYEQYF. The CDR3 region has the DNA TGTGCCAGCAGCAAAAAACTAGCGGGAATCGGGGGTATCTACGAGCAGTACTTC.

This clone is a singleton in its sample. The genes are TRBV7-9 and TRBJ2-3; 9 bases are a match to TRBD2. The CDR3 sequence is 18 residues long. The V gene end was trimmed by 3 bases and the J gene end by 0 bases; junction bases not matched to a gene: 10. CDR1 and CDR2 from the germline V gene are SEHNR and FQNEAQ (reference sequence). The CDR3 sequence is CASSLGSGSGSSTDTQYF. In DNA form, the CDR3 reads TGTGCCAGCAGCTTGGGGTCTGGTAGCGGGAGTAGCACAGATACGCAGTATTTT.

This clone occurred once. V gene TRBV19 combines with J gene TRBJ2-1, with D possibly TRBD2 on 5 matching bases. Germline lookup yields CDR1 LNHDA and CDR2 SQIVND (reference sequence). This CDR3 contains 17 residues. Trimming cost V 4 bases and J 4 bases, with 20 bases left between them. The CDR3 DNA sequence: TGTGCCAGTAGTACTCAAAGTCTGGGCGGGTCGTACAATGAGCAGTTCTTC. Amino acid sequence: CASSTQSLGGSYNEQFF.

The genes are TRBV19 and TRBJ2-7; D perhaps matches TRBD1 (5 bases). V was trimmed by 6 bases and J by 2 bases, leaving 11 bases between them. Germline V gives CDR1 LNHDA, CDR2 SQIVND (reference sequence). The CDR3 is 13 amino acids. The CDR3 region has the DNA TGTGCCAGTAGCGCGGAAGGGGCCTACGAGCAGTACTTC. Its translation: CASSAEGAYEQYF.

J is TRBJ2-3 and V is TRBV10-2; TRBD2 agrees at 10 bases. CDR1 is WSHSY, CDR2 SAAADI, per germline. The CDR3 loop spans 15 amino acids. V dropped 8 bases and J dropped 5; count of bases not matched to a gene: 10. This CDR3 is CASLRSGRVGDTQYF. DNA for the CDR3: TGCGCCAGCTTAAGGAGCGGGAGGGTCGGAGATACGCAGTATTTT.

The chain employs TRBV11-3 and TRBJ2-2, with D hard to call. This CDR3 contains 13 residues. Germline V gene sequence: CDR1 SGHNT, CDR2 YENEEA. Trimming shortened V by 4 bases and J by 3 bases, and 6 bases separated the two germline ends. CDR3 in DNA: TGTGCCAGCAGCTCAATTTACACCGGGGAGCTGTTTTTT. As protein: CASSSIYTGELFF.

The chain uses TRBV3-1 (or the pseudogene TRBV3-2) and TRBJ2-7; 10 bases align to TRBD2. The CDR3 has 14 residues. The germline CDR1 and CDR2 sequences are LGHDT and YNNKEL (reference sequence). The V segment lost 6 bases and the J segment 0 bases; nucleotides outside the gene matches: 2. The CDR3 protein is CASSWTSGSYEQYF. The CDR3 DNA follows: TGTGCCAGCAGTTGGACTAGCGGCTCCTACGAGCAGTACTTC.

V and J are TRBV7-9 and TRBJ2-3; TRBD2 agrees at 12 bases. Germline CDR1 reads SEHNR; CDR2 reads FQNEAQ (reference sequence). The CDR3 runs to 19 residues. Trimming removed 5 bases from V and 0 bases from J; junction bases left unmatched: 12. The CDR3 reads CASSDRRTSGTLSTDTQYF. CDR3 bases: TGTGCCAGCAGCGATAGGAGGACTAGCGGGACGCTTAGCACAGATACGCAGTATTTT.

V and J are TRBV27 and TRBJ2-7; 9 nucleotides agree with TRBD2. Germline loops: CDR1 MNHEY, CDR2 SMNVEV (reference sequence). The trim removed 2 bases at V and 7 bases at J, leaving 6 bases unmatched. The CDR3 runs to 14 residues. The CDR3 DNA reads as TGTGCCAGCAGTTTAGCGGGGGGGAGTTTGGAGCAGTACTTC. Its translation: CASSLAGGSLEQYF.

In the case of this clone: One junction end disagrees with the germline gene, perhaps due to a read error. V gene TRBV7-2 combines with J gene TRBJ2-3; D is possibly TRBD2 (6 bases). The CDR3 consists of 14 residues. Germline V gene lookup returns CDR1 SGHTA and CDR2 FQGNSA. The CDR3 nucleotides read TGCCTCAGCCAAGCGGGTTATTTCACAGATACGCAGTATTTT. Protein sequence: CLSQAGYFTDTQYF.

The chain recombines TRBV27 with TRBJ1-2; 11 nucleotides align to TRBD1. This CDR3 comprises 16 residues. V lost 3 bases to trimming and J lost 5 bases; unmatched junction nucleotides: 8. CDR1 MNHEY and CDR2 SMNVEV come from the germline V gene (reference sequence). CDR3 DNA: TGTGCCAGCAGTTTTGGGGGACAGGGGGGGGAGTATGGCTACACCTTC. This gives the protein CASSFGGQGGEYGYTF.

This rearrangement joins TRBV5-3 to TRBJ2-7; perhaps TRBD1 as D (5 bases). TRBV5-3 is sorted into the ORF group, with uncertain function. The CDR3 loop spans 16 amino acids. The V and J ends lost 4 bases and 0 bases respectively, with 17 bases between them. The CDR3 reads CARSGRVISSSYEQYF. The CDR3 DNA sequence: TGTGCCAGAAGCGGCAGGGTGATCTCAAGCTCCTACGAGCAGTACTTC.

This chain links TRBV10-1 with TRBJ1-1; 9 nucleotides match TRBD1. Germline CDR1 and CDR2: WNHNN and SYGVQD (reference sequence). V lost 3 bases, J lost 5 bases, and 10 bases stayed unmatched. There are 16 residues in the CDR3. CDR3 nucleotides: TGCGCCAGCAGTGAATCCACGACAGGGGGAGAGACTGAAGCTTTCTTT. It yields the protein CASSESTTGGETEAFF.

This chain joins TRBV6-4 and TRBJ2-3, with a possible D match to TRBD2 (5 bases). There are 17 residues in the CDR3. Trimming shortened V by 6 bases and J by 1 base, and 20 bases separated the two germline ends. Germline values: CDR1 MRHNA, CDR2 SNTAGT. CDR3 DNA sequence: TGTGCCAGCAGCTACTCGGGGTTGTCCGTGGGCACAGATACGCAGTATTTT. Residues: CASSYSGLSVGTDTQYF.

The chain couples TRBV5-1 to TRBJ2-5; 7 bases map to TRBD2. This CDR3 is built from 15 residues. The V segment lost 1 base and the J segment 7 bases; nucleotides outside the gene matches: 10. The germline V gene encodes CDR1 SGHRS and CDR2 YFSETQ. The CDR3 spells CASSLSPGEGTTQYF. The CDR3 coding sequence is TGCGCCAGCAGCTTGAGTCCCGGGGAGGGAACGACCCAGTACTTC.

This clone showed up just a few times. The chain's CDR3 is CASSRPPTPSGGSYEQYF. The CDR3, as DNA: TGTGCCAGCAGTCGGCCCCCCACCCCTAGCGGCGGCTCCTACGAGCAGTACTTC. This rearrangement joins TRBV6-6 to TRBJ2-7, with 7 bases fitting TRBD2. The germline V gene has CDR1 MNHNY and CDR2 SVGAGI (reference sequence). Trimming took 5 bases from V and 0 from J; bases not matched to a gene: 16. The CDR3 sequence is 18 residues long.

The V gene is TRBV5-4, the J gene TRBJ2-1; the D gene is possibly TRBD2 (5 bases). Trimming shortened V by 9 bases and J by 9 bases, and 25 bases separated the two germline ends. Germline CDR1 is SGHNT and CDR2 is YYREEE (reference sequence). The CDR3 contains 15 residues. CDR3 coding DNA: TGTGCCATGCAAAGGACTCCCATCAGTCTCGGTGAGCAGTTCTTC. Residues: CAMQRTPISLGEQFF.

This clone was observed a few times. V is TRBV10-3 and J is TRBJ1-5, with a weak D call TRBD1 (6 bases). This CDR3 comprises 13 residues. V lost 10 bases and J 4 bases, leaving 14 bases between the germline ends. The germline V gene has CDR1 ENHRY and CDR2 SYGVKD. The CDR3 bases are TGTGCCACCGAGGGAACAGGGAATCAGCCCCAGCATTTT. The encoded protein is CATEGTGNQPQHF.

The chain links TRBV4-2 to TRBJ1-6, with D possibly TRBD1 on 5 matching bases. The CDR3 length is 16 residues. The germline V and J ends were trimmed by 1 base and 7 bases, with 14 bases remaining between them. Germline V CDR1 and CDR2: LGHNA, YNFKEQ. CDR3 amino acids: CASSQVIQGANSPLHF. The CDR3 nucleotides are TGTGCCAGCAGCCAAGTGATCCAGGGTGCCAATTCACCCCTCCACTTT.

The chain is built from TRBV6-4 and TRBJ2-3; 9 bases are shared with TRBD2. V lost 7 bases, J lost 0 bases, and 5 bases stayed unmatched. The CDR3 contains 15 residues. Germline loops: CDR1 MRHNA, CDR2 SNTAGT. CDR3 loop: CASKLTSGSTDTQYF. The CDR3, as DNA: TGTGCCAGCAAACTGACTAGCGGAAGCACAGATACGCAGTATTTT.

The chain joins TRBV7-8 to TRBJ1-3; 10 bases are shared with TRBD1. V lost 4 bases to trimming and J lost 1 base; unmatched junction nucleotides: 10. The CDR3 runs 18 residues. Germline loops: CDR1 SGHVS, CDR2 FQNEAQ. The CDR3 nucleotides read TGTGCCAGCAGCTACGCCTCCGGGACAGGGGTTTCTGGAAACACCATATATTTT. This encodes CASSYASGTGVSGNTIYF.

The chain joins TRBV14 to TRBJ2-3; a possible D gene is TRBD2 (5 bases). Per the germline V gene, CDR1 is SGHDN and CDR2 is FVKESK. V was clipped by 1 base and J by 10 bases, with 9 bases between them. The CDR3 is made up of 12 amino acids. CDR3 DNA: TGTGCCAGCAGCCAAGCGAGGGTTTCGCAGTATTTT. It encodes CASSQARVSQYF.

V is TRBV29-1 and J is TRBJ1-3; D might be TRBD1 (6 bases). The CDR3 has 13 amino acids. V shed 6 bases and J shed 3 bases, with 12 bases lying between them. CDR1 SQVTM and CDR2 ANQGSEA come from the germline V gene. CDR3 amino acids: CSVGGAVGNTIYF. The CDR3 coding sequence is TGCAGCGTGGGGGGGGCGGTTGGAAACACCATATATTTT.

This chain uses TRBV12-5 with TRBJ2-7; 13 nucleotides agree with TRBD2. The V gene end was trimmed by 0 bases and the J gene end by 2 bases; junction bases not matched to a gene: 10. This CDR3 has 19 residues. Germline CDR1 LGHNT, CDR2 FRNRAP. The CDR3 sequence is CASGLVPGLAGRSTYEQYF. CDR3 DNA sequence: TGTGCTAGTGGTTTGGTACCGGGACTAGCGGGAAGGTCTACCTACGAGCAGTACTTC.

The chain is built from TRBV21-1 and TRBJ2-3; the D call of TRBD2 is as the table states it, not checked on the DNA. TRBV21-1 is a recognized pseudogene. The CDR3 contains 14 residues. The CDR3 DNA follows: TGTGCCAGCAAGGGGCGGGAGGGCCCAGATACGCAGTATTTT. This encodes CASKGREGPDTQYF.

The rearrangement links TRBV2 to TRBJ1-4, with D unclear. The CDR3 totals 13 residues. Per germline, CDR1 SNHLY and CDR2 FYNNEI. The ends were cut back, 4 bases at V and 5 bases at J, with 8 bases in the middle. CDR3 coding DNA: TGTGCCAGCAGTGGGCTCACGAATGAAAAACTGTTTTTT. This translates into CASSGLTNEKLFF.

J is TRBJ2-3 and V is TRBV7-8; 10 positions match TRBD1. The V segment lost 10 bases and the J segment 2 bases; nucleotides outside the gene matches: 6. The germline V gene has CDR1 SGHVS and CDR2 FQNEAQ. This CDR3 spans 14 amino acids. CDR3 amino acids: CAIWTGGLTDTQYF. CDR3 sequence (DNA): TGTGCCATCTGGACAGGGGGACTCACAGATACGCAGTATTTT. Full variable domain (rest looked up from reference TRBV7-8 and TRBJ2-3): GAGVSQSPRYKVAKRGQDVALRCDPISGHVSLFWYQQALGQGPEFLTYFQNEAQLDKSGLPSDRFFAERPEGSVSTLKIQRTQQEDSAVYLCAIWTGGLTDTQYFGPGTRLTVL.

On this clone itself: The sample has other DNA sequences that encode this CDR3 too. The chain joins TRBV7-5 to TRBJ2-7; the table's D call, TRBD1, was not checked against the DNA. TRBV7-5 is termed a pseudogene. CDR3 size: 18 residues. CDR3 sequence (DNA): TGTGCCAGAAGCCTGCCGCCGGGACAGGGAAGAAGGTCCTACGAGCAGTACTTC. Protein product: CARSLPPGQGRRSYEQYF.

A word on this clone: One end of the junction does not line up with germline, which may come from a read error. J is TRBJ2-7 and V is TRBV6-6; D is possibly TRBD2 (6 bases). The CDR3 contains 12 residues. The V gene's germline CDR1 is MNHNY and CDR2 SVGAGI (reference sequence). CDR3 sequence reads: CASSQEGYVQYF. CDR3 sequence (DNA): TGTGCCAGCAGTCAGGAGGGGTACGTGCAGTACTTC.

This chain connects TRBV6-5 to TRBJ2-7, with 7 bases that match TRBD2. The CDR3 has 13 residues. Germline V gives CDR1 MNHEY, CDR2 SVGAGI. Germline trimming cut 8 bases from V and 4 bases from J; bases unmatched to any gene: 8. The CDR3 nucleotides read TGTGCCAGCGAGGGACTATCCTTATACGAGCAGTACTTC. This translates into CASEGLSLYEQYF.